Listed below are T cell receptor beta chains from one sample, sequenced in a study of T cells after yellow fever vaccination. TCRdb itself ran the 5' RACE reads through MiXCR, one entry per CDR3 protein. In the table there are some 600,000 distinct CDR3 sequences, about 12% of which are singletons. The sequencing here drew on PBMCs, taken on the day of the yellow fever booster vaccination. Receptors were obtained from a man aged 25 to 45 who received the YFV17D yellow fever vaccine. Each CDR3 is given without its conserved first and last residue. Fields, in order: J gene, V gene, CDR3 protein.

>TRBJ2-1|TRBV20-1
SASRLDNEQF
>TRBJ2-7|TRBV10-3
AISVKREAYEQY
>TRBJ1-1|TRBV9
ASSVDHPNTEAF
>TRBJ2-1|TRBV12-3/TRBV12-4
ASSRTGPYNEQF
>TRBJ2-1|TRBV11-1
ASSSGQGLAGGYNEQF
>TRBJ2-7|TRBV5-4
ASSLVVESEGKQY
>TRBJ1-6|TRBV21-1
ASRVETAAGSPLH
>TRBJ2-5|TRBV15
ATLNRGAQETQY
>TRBJ2-1|TRBV10-3
AISDGLAGGSEQF
>TRBJ2-3|TRBV12-3/TRBV12-4
ASSTGPGGTDTQY
>TRBJ2-4|TRBV15
ATSRDLAGVANIQY
>TRBJ2-3|TRBV6-5
ASSTPGLAGIVDTQY
>TRBJ2-2|TRBV27
ASTGSGWRTGELF
>TRBJ2-5|TRBV7-2
ASSHGWLETQY
>TRBJ1-1|TRBV7-2
ASSFPTGKNTEAF
>TRBJ2-7|TRBV10-2
ASGTSGFTYEQY
>TRBJ2-1|TRBV9
ASSVDSGRATGNEQF
>TRBJ1-1|TRBV6-5
ASSYRGGGATEAF
>TRBJ2-7|TRBV7-9
ASSPYVTTYEQY
>TRBJ2-5|TRBV9
ASSVVLARPLGRGETQY
>TRBJ2-1|TRBV20-1
SAGVAGVYNEQF
>TRBJ1-2|TRBV29-1
SAYQPANYGYT
>TRBJ2-1|TRBV5-6
ASSWGLAGYVNEQF
>TRBJ2-1|TRBV12-3/TRBV12-4
ASSLPRRENEQF
>TRBJ2-1|TRBV7-3
ASSPLGDSYNEQF
>TRBJ2-6|TRBV6-2/TRBV6-3
ASSSAGSGANVLT
>TRBJ2-5|TRBV20-1
SAGGGAQTQY
>TRBJ1-2|TRBV5-1
ASSPGTEGYT
>TRBJ2-1|TRBV6-1
ASRGPMVNEQF
>TRBJ2-7|TRBV11-1
ASSVGPPYEQY
>TRBJ2-3|TRBV6-5
ASNMAVDRFSTDTQY
>TRBJ2-1|TRBV6-5
ASSSLPSGRGNEQF
>TRBJ2-7|TRBV4-3
ASSQDHRNYEQY
>TRBJ2-5|TRBV18
ASSPGTGTLRETQY
>TRBJ2-1|TRBV24-1
ATSDTVGLTTYNEQF
>TRBJ2-5|TRBV20-1
SATAGLAGGLETQY
>TRBJ2-7|TRBV5-4
ASSKDAFHEQY
>TRBJ2-7|TRBV18
ASSATVDNEQY
>TRBJ1-1|TRBV7-9
ASSLEWITEAF
>TRBJ1-3|TRBV7-3
ASSSDRRQGVSGNTIY
>TRBJ2-2|TRBV3-1
ASSQEGRRGSPGSCF
>TRBJ2-1|TRBV7-3
ASSLGGRNYNEQF
>TRBJ2-3|TRBV5-1
AGSNTDTQY
>TRBJ1-6|TRBV7-8
ASSLRTGDRNSPLH
>TRBJ2-2|TRBV7-3
ASSTGTGNTGELF
>TRBJ1-1|TRBV27
ASRSDRLNTEAF
>TRBJ2-3|TRBV6-5
ASSSGGLTSRDTQY
>TRBJ2-5|TRBV12-3/TRBV12-4
ASGTGTKETQY
>TRBJ1-3|TRBV12-3/TRBV12-4
ASNPPLGALGAGNTIY
>TRBJ2-3|TRBV6-1
ASTLTSNTDTQY
>TRBJ1-4|TRBV7-2
ASSLDSWEKLF
>TRBJ2-1|TRBV7-9
ASSLRRGDYNEQF
>TRBJ2-5|TRBV13
ASSSLGALGTQY
>TRBJ2-1|TRBV6-1
ASSPTRNGGNEQF
>TRBJ1-5|TRBV20-1
SARDLGVGPDSIESQH